This T cell receptor beta chain was obtained from a study of blood T cell repertoires in COVID-19. Study-wide background: PBMCs, B-cell-depleted T cells, or T cells provided the cDNA or gDNA that made up the material.

Trimming at V came to 2 bases and at J to 8 bases, leaving 7 bases not matched to a gene. Looked up from germline, CDR1 is GTSNPN and CDR2 is SVGIG (reference sequence). CDR3 length: 14 residues. The data were produced by immunoSEQ multiplex PCR, yet TCRdb's version contains in-frame clones alone and is incomplete. The sample records about 200,000 clones, roughly 77% being singletons. Recruited during active infection, patients (from Seattle) were subsequently followed longitudinally. Material for sequencing was peripheral blood. This receptor was taken from a woman in her thirties or forties with COVID-19, enrolled during active disease. V is TRBV30 and J is TRBJ2-2; TRBD1 matches 8 bases. The DNA for the CDR3 is TGTGCCTGGAGTACGCAGGGGGCCACAGGGGAGCTGTTTTTT. Protein: CAWSTQGATGELFF.